The 24 T cell receptor beta chains reported below all come from one sample, sequenced in a study of cytotoxic CD8 clonotypes in ibrutinib-treated CLL. The protocol was immunoSEQ multiplex PCR, while the TCRdb copy is restricted to in-frame clones and leaves out a portion. The table lists about 140,000 clones, around 84% of them singletons. The specimen comprised PBMCs, sampled after 36 months of ibrutinib treatment. These receptors all stem from a human donor with chronic lymphocytic leukemia.

The V and J genes are TRBV19 and TRBJ1-1; no firm D call. The CDR3 has 14 amino acids. V was pared by 3 bases and J by 2 bases, with 10 bases between. Germline V gene lookup returns CDR1 LNHDA and CDR2 SQIVND (reference sequence). The CDR3 here is CASSILVGNTEAFF. The CDR3 DNA is TGTGCCAGTAGTATTCTAGTGGGAAACACTGAAGCTTTCTTT.

V is TRBV5-1 and J is TRBJ2-1; 8 bases line up with TRBD1. Germline V gives CDR1 SGHRS, CDR2 YFSETQ. The CDR3 extends over 19 amino acids. Trimming removed 2 bases from V and 3 bases from J; junction bases left unmatched: 16. The CDR3 loop is CASSFDPRTGYSLYNEQFF. The DNA for the CDR3 is TGCGCCAGCAGCTTTGACCCCCGGACAGGGTATAGTCTCTACAATGAGCAGTTCTTC.

The chain links TRBV28 to TRBJ2-3; D gene unclear. Germline-derived CDR1 and CDR2 are MDHEN and SYDVKM. The CDR3 consists of 17 residues. The V end lost 6 bases, the J end lost 2 bases, and 21 bases lay between the germline ends. In DNA form, the CDR3 reads TGTGCCAGCAGCCCTGGGTGGCGGTCCAGTACCACAGATACGCAGTATTTT. Protein product: CASSPGWRSSTTDTQYF.

This clone was counted a single time. The chain carries TRBV4-1 and TRBJ2-1, with 7 positions matching TRBD2. CDR1 MGHRA and CDR2 YSYEKL come from the germline V gene. With V trimmed by 2 bases and J by 6 bases, 13 bases remained unmatched. This CDR3 is 17 amino acids long. In DNA form, the CDR3 reads TGCGCCAGCAGCCAATCCGAAACTAGCGTTCCCGCCAATGAGCAGTTCTTC. Encoded protein: CASSQSETSVPANEQFF.

This chain links TRBV9 with TRBJ2-3, with D maybe TRBD1 (6 bases). CDR3 length: 14 amino acids. Looked up from germline, CDR1 is SGDLS and CDR2 is YYNGEE. V lost 3 bases and J lost 6, with 14 bases in between. The CDR3 nucleotides read TGTGCCAGCAGCGGGTTACAGGGAAGTGATACGCAGTATTTT. Translation: CASSGLQGSDTQYF.

V is TRBV5-1 and J is TRBJ1-2; D remains ambiguous. Trimming stripped 1 base from V and 5 bases from J, with 12 bases between. Germline V gene lookup returns CDR1 SGHRS and CDR2 YFSETQ. There are 14 residues in the CDR3. CDR3 in amino acids: CASSLTRLDYGYTF. The CDR3 DNA sequence: TGCGCCAGCAGCTTGACCAGGCTAGATTATGGCTACACCTTC.

The chain carries TRBV27 and TRBJ1-6; possible D gene TRBD1, 6 bases. The germline V gene encodes CDR1 MNHEY and CDR2 SMNVEV (reference sequence). The CDR3 is 12 amino acids. Between the trimmed V and J ends, which lost 9 bases and 9 bases, there was a span of 12 bases. The CDR3 reads CASKDRSSPLHF. The CDR3 DNA is TGTGCCAGTAAGGACAGATCTTCACCCCTCCACTTT.

V and J are TRBV7-3 and TRBJ2-2, with TRBD2 matching over 14 bases. V trimming: 5 bases; J trimming: 7 bases; junction bases outside the gene matches: 6. This CDR3 is 16 amino acids long. Germline V CDR1 and CDR2: SGHTA, FQGTGA. The chain's CDR3 is CASSLPGLAGVGELFF. Written as DNA, the CDR3 is TGTGCCAGCAGCCTTCCGGGACTAGCGGGAGTCGGGGAGCTGTTTTTT.

The gene calls are TRBV19 and TRBJ1-2, with D maybe TRBD1 (6 bases). CDR3 length: 14 residues. V lost 4 bases to trimming and J lost 5 bases, with 14 bases between them. Per the germline V gene, CDR1 is LNHDA and CDR2 is SQIVND (reference sequence). The CDR3 DNA sequence: TGTGCCAGTAGTACCCCGTGGCAGGGGTATGGCTACACCTTC. Its protein product is CASSTPWQGYGYTF.

The CDR3 here is CASSQDKWDRVNYGYTF. The CDR3, as DNA: TGCGCCAGCAGCCAAGATAAATGGGACAGGGTGAACTATGGCTACACCTTC. This chain connects TRBV4-1 to TRBJ1-2; 9 positions match TRBD1. V shed 0 bases, J shed 2 bases, and the junction held 7 bases outside the gene matches. The germline gives CDR1 MGHRA, CDR2 YSYEKL. The length of the CDR3 is 17 residues.

This clone was counted a few times. The CDR3 region is CSAYRNYEQYF. The CDR3 nucleotides read TGCAGTGCTTACAGGAACTACGAGCAGTACTTC. The chain uses TRBV20-1 and TRBJ2-7; maybe TRBD1 (5 bases). Trimming removed 5 bases at V and 3 bases at J, with 8 bases between. CDR1 and CDR2 (germline): DFQATT, SNEGSKA (reference sequence). CDR3 length: 11 residues.

The chain couples TRBV6-5 to TRBJ1-1, with 7 positions matching TRBD1. The CDR3 contains 14 residues. Germline values: CDR1 MNHEY, CDR2 SVGAGI. The V gene end was trimmed by 0 bases and the J gene end by 4 bases; junction bases not matched to a gene: 2. CDR3 sequence: CASSYSTGTTEAFF. As DNA, the CDR3 is TGTGCCAGCAGTTACTCGACAGGGACCACTGAAGCTTTCTTT.

The genes are TRBV6-5 and TRBJ2-7; TRBD1 agrees at 7 bases. Germline CDR1 reads MNHEY; CDR2 reads SVGAGI. The ends lost 5 bases at V and 6 bases at J; junction bases unmatched: 13. The CDR3 extends over 15 amino acids. Here the CDR3 DNA reads TGTGCCAGCAGTGCCTCAGGGGGAATTCTCTCCGAGCAGTACTTC. Amino acid sequence: CASSASGGILSEQYF.

The V and J genes are TRBV7-9 and TRBJ2-3; D is uncertain. V was cut by 5 bases and J by 1 base, with 7 bases left in between. The CDR3 totals 13 residues. Per the germline V gene, CDR1 is SEHNR and CDR2 is FQNEAQ (reference sequence). The CDR3 coding sequence is TGTGCCAGCAGCACCCCTGGCACAGATACGCAGTATTTT. It encodes CASSTPGTDTQYF.

The V gene is TRBV18, the J gene TRBJ2-1; D is tentatively TRBD1 or TRBD2 (6 bases each). Deletions cut 3 bases from V and 0 bases from J, with 15 bases between. In germline, CDR1 is KGHSH, CDR2 LQKENI. This CDR3 contains 17 residues. For the CDR3, the DNA is TGTGCCAGCTCACCGCCGCGGGGCAGGGGCTCCTACAATGAGCAGTTCTTC. Translating it yields CASSPPRGRGSYNEQFF.

This clone came up a few times. The genes are TRBV7-9 and TRBJ2-2; D gene ambiguous. This CDR3 is 14 amino acids long. The ends were cut back, 4 bases at V and 6 bases at J, with 12 bases in the middle. The germline V gene encodes CDR1 SEHNR and CDR2 FQNEAQ (reference sequence). The CDR3 coding sequence is TGTGCCAGCAGCTCTTGGTCTCGGGCCGGGGAGCTGTTTTTT. This encodes CASSSWSRAGELFF.

The genes are TRBV6-5 and TRBJ2-3; a weak D match, TRBD2 (5 bases). Germline CDR1 MNHEY, CDR2 SVGAGI. V lost 6 bases and J 3 bases, leaving 10 bases between the germline ends. The CDR3 covers 13 residues. The CDR3 DNA sequence: TGTGCCAGCAGGGGAGTTTCGACAGATACGCAGTATTTT. Encoded protein: CASRGVSTDTQYF.

This chain joins TRBV10-2 and TRBJ2-3; TRBD2 matches at 15 bases. The CDR3 is 15 amino acids. The V gene end was trimmed by 8 bases and the J gene end by 5 bases; junction bases not matched to a gene: 5. Germline CDR1 and CDR2: WSHSY and SAAADI. The CDR3 bases are TGCGCCAGCGGGAGGACTAGCGGGAGGGAAGATACGCAGTATTTT. Its translation: CASGRTSGREDTQYF.

Points on this clone: The sample holds other DNA sequences that translate to the same CDR3. The chain joins TRBV14 to TRBJ2-7; 8 bases match TRBD1. CDR1 is SGHDN and CDR2 is FVKESK in the germline V gene. The CDR3 is made up of 14 amino acids. Trimming took 4 bases from V and 0 from J; bases not matched to a gene: 2. The CDR3 loop is CASSPGTGSYEQYF. In DNA, the CDR3 is TGTGCCAGCAGCCCGGGGACAGGCTCCTACGAGCAGTACTTC.

The chain joins TRBV6-5 to TRBJ1-2; unclear D gene. Between the trimmed V and J ends, which lost 7 bases and 9 bases, there was a span of 15 bases. The germline gives CDR1 MNHEY, CDR2 SVGAGI. CDR3 length equals 12 residues. The CDR3 here is CASISPGSSYTF. In DNA form, the CDR3 reads TGTGCCAGCATCTCCCCGGGGTCGAGCTACACCTTC.

The chain recombines TRBV9 with TRBJ1-5; D uncertain. The ends were cut back, 0 bases at V and 3 bases at J, with 10 bases in the middle. The CDR3 contains 15 residues. The V gene's germline CDR1 is SGDLS and CDR2 YYNGEE. CDR3 sequence reads: CASSVAGGSNQPQHF. The CDR3 DNA is TGTGCCAGCAGCGTAGCAGGAGGGTCCAATCAGCCCCAGCATTTT.

The chain is built from TRBV11-2 and TRBJ2-7, with D possibly being TRBD1 (5 bases). Deletions cut 6 bases from V and 2 bases from J, with 8 bases between. This CDR3 is built from 12 residues. The germline V gene has CDR1 SGHAT and CDR2 FQNNGV. CDR3 coding DNA: TGTGCCAGCAGAAAGGACACCTACGAGCAGTACTTC. Its protein is CASRKDTYEQYF. Full variable domain (rest looked up from reference TRBV11-2 and TRBJ2-7): EAGVAQSPRYKIIEKRQSVAFWCNPISGHATLYWYQQILGQGPKLLIQFQNNGVVDDSQLPKDRFSAERLKGVDSTLKIQPAKLEDSAVYLCASRKDTYEQYFGPGTRLTVT.

The chain carries TRBV4-1 and TRBJ1-2, with D hard to call. The germline V and J ends were trimmed by 0 bases and 8 bases, with 16 bases remaining between them. The CDR3 is made up of 15 amino acids. From germline, CDR1 is MGHRA and CDR2 YSYEKL. The CDR3 is CASSQDPRAGSGYTF. CDR3 nucleotide sequence: TGCGCCAGCAGCCAAGACCCGCGGGCCGGGAGCGGCTACACCTTC.

V usage is TRBV5-1 and J usage is TRBJ2-7; 7 bases map to TRBD2. The CDR3 contains 17 residues. The ends lost 4 bases at V and 1 base at J; junction bases unmatched: 14. The germline gives CDR1 SGHRS, CDR2 YFSETQ. CDR3 coding DNA: TGCGCCAGCAGCAAAGGGGCGGGGGTTCATTCATCCTACGAGCAGTACTTC. This translates into CASSKGAGVHSSYEQYF.